Sequencing of this T cell receptor (beta chain) was carried out in a study of blood T cells in healthy people across ages. Study-level results: Older age went with lower TCR beta diversity per million T cells, in a roughly linear way.

Next came a second PCR, run for about 6 to 11 cycles, which used a sample-barcoded 5' primer along with a J-beta primer mix. A tag from a template-switch adaptor with 12 random nucleotides marked each cDNA molecule. TCRdb passed the 5' RACE reads through MiXCR, listing each CDR3 protein once. The repertoire holds 1.5 million to 2 million distinct CDR3 sequences, 28% seen once, with over 7% in the top ten. As concerns this clonotype: Its antigen remains unknown.

The sample consisted of blood. The TCR comes from a woman aged 25 to 39 in good health.

The CDR3 DNA reads TGTGCCAGTAGATCCTATGATAAGGGTTCACCCCTCCACTTT. It codes for CASRSYDKGSPLHF. The genes are TRBV19 and TRBJ1-6; D is unresolved. Trimming cost V 6 bases and J 9 bases, with 15 bases left between them. The CDR3 is made up of 14 amino acids. Germline values: CDR1 LNHDA, CDR2 SQIVND (reference sequence). Complete variable domain (other parts from reference TRBV19 and TRBJ1-6): DGGITQSPKYLFRKEGQNVTLSCEQNLNHDAMYWYRQDPGQGLRLIYYSQIVNDFQKGDIAEGYSVSREKKESFPLTVTSAQKNPTAFYLCASRSYDKGSPLHFGNGTRLTVT.